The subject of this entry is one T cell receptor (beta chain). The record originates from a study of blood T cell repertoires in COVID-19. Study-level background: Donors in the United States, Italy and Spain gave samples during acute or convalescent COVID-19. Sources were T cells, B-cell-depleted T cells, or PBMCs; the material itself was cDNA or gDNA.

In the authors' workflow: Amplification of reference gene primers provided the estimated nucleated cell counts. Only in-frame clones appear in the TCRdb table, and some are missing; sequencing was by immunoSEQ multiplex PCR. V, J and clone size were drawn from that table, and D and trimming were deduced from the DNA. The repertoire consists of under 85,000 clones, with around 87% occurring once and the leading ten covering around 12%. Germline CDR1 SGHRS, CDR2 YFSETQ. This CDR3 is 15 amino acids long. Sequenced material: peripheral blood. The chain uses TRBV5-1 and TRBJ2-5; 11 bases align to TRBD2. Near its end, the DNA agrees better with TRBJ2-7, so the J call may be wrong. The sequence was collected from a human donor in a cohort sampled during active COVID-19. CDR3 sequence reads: CASSLALAGGPEQYF. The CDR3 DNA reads TGCGCCAGCAGCTTGGCGCTAGCGGGGGGCCCCGAGCAGTACTTC.